This TCR beta chain was documented in a study of blood T cells in healthy people across ages. For the second PCR, which ran for roughly 7 to 11 cycles, a sample-barcoded 5' primer and a J-beta primer mix were used. MiXCR, run by TCRdb on the 5' RACE reads, gives a single entry per CDR3 protein. The data show approximately 900,000 distinct CDR3 sequences, about 48% seen once. The CDR3 is made up of 13 amino acids. V was shortened by 8 bases and J by 4 bases, with 15 bases between the two germline ends. Germline CDR1 reads MDHEN; CDR2 reads SYDVKM. The sample taken for sequencing was blood. The sequence derives from a man aged 25 to 40 in good health. V and J are TRBV28 and TRBJ2-7; D possibly corresponds to TRBD2 (5 bases). CDR3 sequence: CASGRASLYEQYF. CDR3 nucleotide sequence: TGTGCCAGCGGGCGGGCGAGCCTTTACGAGCAGTACTTC. Full variable domain (rest looked up from reference TRBV28 and TRBJ2-7): DVKVTQSSRYLVKRTGEKVFLECVQDMDHENMFWYRQDPGLGLRLIYFSYDVKMKEKGDIPEGYSVSREKKERFSLILESASTNQTSMYLCASGRASLYEQYFGPGTRLTVT.